The next 10 T cell receptor beta chains were all read from a single sample in a study of cytomegalovirus exposure and HLA in healthy donors. With 60 Vbeta and 13 Jbeta primers, the PCR was carried out. Sequencing was performed with immunoSEQ multiplex PCR; in TCRdb, only in-frame clones are kept and a portion is missing. This sample has roughly 140,000 clones, with approximately 82% found just once. Material for sequencing was PBMCs. Receptor source: a woman aged 55-70 years in good health and CMV-seropositive.

This chain connects TRBV18 to TRBJ1-2; D might be TRBD1 (5 bases). Per germline, CDR1 KGHSH and CDR2 LQKENI. The V end was cut by 0 bases, the J end by 6 bases, with 5 bases between. This CDR3 is built from 12 residues. The CDR3 bases are TGTGCCAGCTCACCACCAGGGGATGGCTACACCTTC. It is translated as CASSPPGDGYTF.

DNA for the CDR3: TGTGCCAGCAGCTTATCCCTAGCGGGAGAAGAGACCCAGTACTTC. Translation gives CASSLSLAGEETQYF. V and J are TRBV7-2 and TRBJ2-5; 10 nucleotides agree with TRBD2. This CDR3 comprises 15 residues. The trim removed 2 bases at V and 3 bases at J, leaving 3 bases unmatched. Germline V gene sequence: CDR1 SGHTA, CDR2 FQGNSA.

In this sample, this clone turned up once. J is TRBJ2-1 and V is TRBV19; 9 bases match TRBD2. Looked up from germline, CDR1 is LNHDA and CDR2 is SQIVND (reference sequence). Losses at the gene ends were 7 bases for V and 4 bases for J; bases not matched to a gene: 11. The CDR3 is 16 amino acids. The CDR3 sequence: CASTPGASGTYNEQFF. The DNA of the CDR3 is TGTGCCAGTACCCCGGGGGCTAGCGGGACATACAATGAGCAGTTCTTC.

The CDR3 here is CASSPQGAVETQYF. CDR3 coding DNA: TGTGCCAGTAGCCCACAGGGGGCGGTTGAGACCCAGTACTTC. The chain links TRBV19 to TRBJ2-5; 9 bases are a match to TRBD1. This CDR3 spans 14 amino acids. V was clipped by 6 bases and J by 5 bases; unmatched bases: 7. Germline lookup yields CDR1 LNHDA and CDR2 SQIVND (reference sequence).

The gene calls are TRBV11-2 and TRBJ2-3, with D possibly matching TRBD2 (6 bases). Germline CDR1 SGHAT, CDR2 FQNNGV. CDR3 length equals 15 residues. V lost 5 bases to trimming and J lost 4 bases, with 16 bases between them. Here the CDR3 DNA reads TGTGCCAGCAGCCCGCGGGGAGTGGAGGCAGATACGCAGTATTTT. It is translated as CASSPRGVEADTQYF.

The V call is TRBV2, the J call TRBJ2-7; D is ambiguous. The CDR3 length is 15 residues. The V and J ends lost 3 bases and 0 bases respectively, with 12 bases between them. The V gene's germline CDR1 is SNHLY and CDR2 FYNNEI. This chain's CDR3 is CASSEARSSSYEQYF. The CDR3 bases are TGTGCCAGCAGTGAGGCACGGAGCAGCTCCTACGAGCAGTACTTC.

The chain couples TRBV9 to TRBJ1-5, with D hard to call. The V end lost 2 bases, the J end lost 4 bases, and 7 bases lay between the germline ends. CDR3 length: 13 amino acids. Germline assignment: CDR1 SGDLS and CDR2 YYNGEE. The CDR3 spells CASSVDGNQPQHF. The CDR3 nucleotides read TGTGCCAGCAGCGTTGACGGGAATCAGCCCCAGCATTTT.

Regarding this clone: The junction shows a germline mismatch at one end, possibly a read error. This chain uses TRBV10-2 with TRBJ2-7; perhaps TRBD2 as D (6 bases). Germline CDR1 and CDR2: WSHSY and SAAADI. CDR3 length: 12 residues. The CDR3 DNA follows: TGCGCCAGCAGTGAGTCGCGGGATAGGGCGATCTTC. This codes for CASSESRDRAIF.

This chain connects TRBV7-9 to TRBJ2-7; 11 bases line up with TRBD2. Trimming at V came to 4 bases and at J to 0 bases, leaving 5 bases not matched to a gene. Germline V CDR1 and CDR2: SEHNR, FQNEAQ (reference sequence). The CDR3 runs to 16 residues. The DNA of the CDR3 is TGTGCCAGCAGCTACGGGACTAGCGGACTCTCCTACGAGCAGTACTTC. The encoded protein is CASSYGTSGLSYEQYF.

This chain uses TRBV5-4 with TRBJ2-5; 7 bases align to TRBD2. With the DNA end fitting TRBJ2-7 better, the J assignment may be wrong. Germline loops: CDR1 SGHNT, CDR2 YYREEE (reference sequence). The CDR3 loop spans 15 amino acids. Here the CDR3 reads CASSPTAGERDEQYF. For the CDR3, the DNA is TGTGCCAGCAGCCCTACGGCGGGAGAAAGGGACGAGCAGTACTTC.